This T cell receptor (beta chain) stems from a study of CD8 T cells in Susac syndrome (dated by TCRdb to between 2018 and 2020). The study in broad terms: Of the Susac syndrome patients who were sequenced, roughly 6 had clinically active disease and roughly 8 were in clinical remission. Susac syndrome patients were therapy-naive, on corticosteroids (some also receiving IVIg), or on IVIg alone at blood withdrawal. Repertoire sequencing was used to test whether CD8+ T cell activation and differentiation in Susac syndrome was antigen driven. Here is what the overall study found, with its caveats: The study acknowledged that relatively few individuals were included in the TCR sequencing and HLA analysis. In the CD4+ T cell repertoire of Susac syndrome patients, clonal expansion was not detected.

Peripheral blood CD8+ and CD4+ T cells from healthy donors, Susac syndrome patients and multiple sclerosis patients were profiled by high-throughput TCR beta sequencing. Susac syndrome patients met recently defined diagnostic criteria for definite or probable disease. Bulk CD8+ and CD4+ T cells were purified magnetically by negative isolation, whereas CD8+ TEMRA cells were enriched by FACS. Blood was collected in EDTA tubes and processed within 24 hours, with PBMCs isolated through density gradient centrifugation. PBMCs intended for TCR sequencing were cryopreserved in liquid nitrogen and were subsequently thawed in a 37 degrees C water bath. The sorted or isolated CD4+, CD8+ and CD8+ TEMRA cells had a purity of 90% or higher. Note on this clonotype: The antigen it binds to is not known. Base qualities are missing; no much larger clone stands one base away.

RNA was extracted using the RNeasy kit, and roughly 0.45 to 1 microgram was reverse transcribed with random hexamers. TCR beta CDR3 regions were amplified with the immunoSEQ multiplex PCR assay covering 54 Vbeta and 13 Jbeta segments. Bias from PCR amplification was corrected by using a synthetic template baseline for primer optimization and for computational correction. Processing in the source paper ran as follows. Reads were annotated to V, D and J genes per IMGT and analyzed with immunoSEQ Analyzer, keeping only productive sequences. To calculate clonality, Shannon entropy was normalized by log2 of the number of productive unique sequences and then subtracted from one. Public and private clones were assessed among the 100 most prevalent clones of each patient and control. Susac-specific clones were defined as absent from healthy and MS cohorts, around 1,000 published viral clones and other ImmuneACCESS disease sequences. The public reads were reprocessed in TCRdb via fastp at Q25 and MiXCR, keeping in-frame beta chains. Rows are unified per CDR3 protein, each entry keeping the most common DNA and genes. These V and J calls originate from TCRdb's pipeline instead of the authors' own analysis. The sample includes hundreds of thousands of distinct CDR3 sequences, with approximately 94% observed a single time. The leading ten clones occupy approximately 0.15% of the sample.

The specimen was CD4+ T cells from PBMCs. The receptor was isolated from a human donor with Susac syndrome.

The CDR3 here reads CASSLAGGEGTEAFF. In nucleotide form, the sequence is TGTGCCAGCTCACTGGCCGGGGGCGAAGGCACTGAAGCTTTCTTT. The rearranged segments are TRBV18 and TRBJ1-1; TRBD1 is possibly the D segment (6 matching bases). The CDR3 numbers 15 residues from cysteine through phenylalanine. Only CDR3 DNA remains: 45 bases, in frame from the first base. CDR1 and CDR2, looked up from the germline V gene, are KGHSH and LQKENI. V loses 4 bases of germline sequence and J loses 4 bases, and the interval between the two ends is 16 bases. Outside the CDR3, residues come from the reference TRBV18 and TRBJ1-1 proteins, so the full variable domain is: NAGVMQNPRHLVRRRGQEARLRCSPMKGHSHVYWYRQLPEEGLKFMVYLQKENIIDESGMPKERFSAEFPKEGPSILRIQQVVRGDSAAYFCASSLAGGEGTEAFFGQGTRLTVV.